The 7 T cell receptor beta chains below were found in one sample sequenced in a study of response to subunit inactivated influenza vaccine. TCRdb passed the RT-PCR reads through MiXCR, listing each CDR3 protein once. The table has about half a million distinct CDR3 sequences, less than 8% seen once. Sequenced here: PBMCs from blood, sampled around 25 months after vaccination. The receptors here all came from a man between 45 and 75 years old who received an inactivated influenza vaccine.

Ten or more counts support this clonotype. J is TRBJ1-2 and V is TRBV12-3 or TRBV12-4; D is ambiguous. CDR3 length equals 14 residues. The V and J ends lost 4 bases and 6 bases respectively, with 15 bases between them. CDR3 sequence (DNA): TGTGCCAGCAGTTCCGCCGTGGGTTTCAATGGCTACACCTTC. This translates into CASSSAVGFNGYTF.

This clonotype was counted ten times or more. The chain combines TRBV29-1 with TRBJ2-7; 8 bases are shared with TRBD2. The CDR3 has 13 residues. The V gene's germline CDR1 is SQVTM and CDR2 ANQGSEA. V gave up 4 bases and J gave up 7 bases; unmatched junction bases: 9. CDR3 sequence reads: CSVGLAGDFEQYF. The CDR3 coding sequence is TGCAGCGTTGGTCTAGCGGGTGATTTTGAGCAGTACTTC.

This clonotype was detected ten times or more. The chain combines TRBV3-1 with TRBJ2-2, with D maybe TRBD2 (5 bases). This CDR3 has 14 amino acids. V was cut by 6 bases and J by 6 bases, with 14 bases left in between. CDR1 and CDR2 from the germline V gene are LGHDT and YNNKEL (reference sequence). CDR3 amino acids: CASRPRGLPGELFF. The DNA for the CDR3 is TGTGCCAGCAGACCGCGAGGGTTGCCCGGGGAGCTGTTTTTT.

The gene calls are TRBV3-1 and TRBJ2-1; perhaps TRBD1 as D (5 bases). V was trimmed by 0 bases and J by 7 bases, leaving 13 bases between them. This CDR3 spans 15 amino acids. CDR1 and CDR2 (germline): LGHDT, YNNKEL (reference sequence). CDR3 residues: CASSQDRSRANEQFF. Written as DNA, the CDR3 is TGTGCCAGCAGCCAAGATCGGTCCAGGGCTAATGAGCAGTTCTTC.

The chain combines TRBV10-3 with TRBJ2-2, with TRBD2 matching over 7 bases. Trimming cost V 8 bases and J 2 bases; bases outside gene matches: 8. The germline CDR1 and CDR2 sequences are ENHRY and SYGVKD. The CDR3 has 15 residues. In DNA, the CDR3 is TGTGCCATCGGAACGGGAGGCCCTAACACCGGGGAGCTGTTTTTT. It yields the protein CAIGTGGPNTGELFF.

The chain is built from TRBV29-1 and TRBJ2-5; D is unclear. Per the germline V gene, CDR1 is SQVTM and CDR2 is ANQGSEA. The CDR3 runs 12 residues. V gave up 8 bases and J gave up 5 bases, with 15 bases separating them. CDR3 sequence: CSSTVLGETQYF. The DNA of the CDR3 is TGCAGCTCCACAGTGTTGGGGGAGACCCAGTACTTC.

The CDR3 sequence: CARDQQASGANVLTF. CDR3 bases: TGTGCCCGGGACCAACAAGCCTCTGGGGCCAACGTCCTGACTTTC. This chain links TRBV30 with TRBJ2-6; D may be TRBD1 or TRBD2 (5 bases each). The germline gives CDR1 GTSNPN, CDR2 SVGIG (reference sequence). The CDR3 contains 15 residues. The germline V and J ends were trimmed by 8 bases and 0 bases, with 14 bases remaining between them.